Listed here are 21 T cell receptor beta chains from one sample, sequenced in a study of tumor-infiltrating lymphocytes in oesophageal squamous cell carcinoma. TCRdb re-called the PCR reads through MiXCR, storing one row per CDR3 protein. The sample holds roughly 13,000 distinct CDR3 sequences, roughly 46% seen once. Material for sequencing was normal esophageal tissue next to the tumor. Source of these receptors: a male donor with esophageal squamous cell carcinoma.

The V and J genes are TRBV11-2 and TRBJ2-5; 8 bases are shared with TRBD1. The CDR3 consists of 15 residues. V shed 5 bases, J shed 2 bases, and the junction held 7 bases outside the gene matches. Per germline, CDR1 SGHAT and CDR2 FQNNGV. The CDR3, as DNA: TGTGCCAGCAGCCCAGCAGGGGGCAGACAAGAGACCCAGTACTTC. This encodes CASSPAGGRQETQYF.

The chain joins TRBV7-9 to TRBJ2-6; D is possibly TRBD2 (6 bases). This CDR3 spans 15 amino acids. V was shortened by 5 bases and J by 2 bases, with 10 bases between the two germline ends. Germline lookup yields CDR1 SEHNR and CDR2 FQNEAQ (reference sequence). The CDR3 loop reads CASSPWGAGANVLTF. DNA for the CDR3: TGTGCCAGCAGCCCCTGGGGGGCTGGGGCCAACGTCCTGACTTTC.

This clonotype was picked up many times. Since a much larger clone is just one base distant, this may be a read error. This CDR3 reads CASGRLAGVSEQYF. DNA for the CDR3: TGTGCCAGCGGAAGGCTAGCGGGAGTCAGTGAGCAGTACTTC. J is TRBJ2-5 and V is TRBV7-3; 10 positions match TRBD2. The CDR3 has 14 amino acids. V lost 8 bases, J lost 11 bases, and 14 bases stayed unmatched. CDR1 and CDR2 from the germline V gene are SGHTA and FQGTGA.

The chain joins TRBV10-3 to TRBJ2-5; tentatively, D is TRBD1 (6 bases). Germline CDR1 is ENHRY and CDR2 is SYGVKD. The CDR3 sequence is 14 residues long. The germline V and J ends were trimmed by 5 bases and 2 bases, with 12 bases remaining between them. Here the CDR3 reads CAISPPDRQETQYF. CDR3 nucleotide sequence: TGTGCCATCAGTCCCCCGGACAGACAAGAGACCCAGTACTTC.

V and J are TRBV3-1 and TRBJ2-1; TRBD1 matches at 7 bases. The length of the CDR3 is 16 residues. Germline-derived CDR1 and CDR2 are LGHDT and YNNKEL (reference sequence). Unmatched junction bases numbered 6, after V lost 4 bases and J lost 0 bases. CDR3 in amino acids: CASSPTGVSSYNEQFF. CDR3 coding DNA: TGTGCCAGCAGCCCAACAGGGGTGAGCTCCTACAATGAGCAGTTCTTC.

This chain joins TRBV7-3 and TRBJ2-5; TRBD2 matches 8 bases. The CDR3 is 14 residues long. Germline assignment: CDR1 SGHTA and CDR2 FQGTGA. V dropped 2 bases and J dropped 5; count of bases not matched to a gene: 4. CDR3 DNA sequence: TGTGCCAGCAGCTTAGTAGCGGGGTTGGAGACCCAGTACTTC. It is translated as CASSLVAGLETQYF.

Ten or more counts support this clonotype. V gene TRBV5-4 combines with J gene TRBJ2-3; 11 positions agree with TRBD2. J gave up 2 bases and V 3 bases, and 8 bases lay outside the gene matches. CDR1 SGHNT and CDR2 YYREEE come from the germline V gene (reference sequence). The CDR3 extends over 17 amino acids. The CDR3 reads CASSSGEGLAATDTQYF. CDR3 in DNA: TGTGCCAGCAGCTCTGGGGAGGGACTAGCGGCCACAGATACGCAGTATTTT. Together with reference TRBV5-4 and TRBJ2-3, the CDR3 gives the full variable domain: ETGVTQSPTHLIKTRGQQVTLRCSSQSGHNTVSWYQQALGQGPQFIFQYYREEENGRGNFPPRFSGLQFPNYSSELNVNALELDDSALYLCASSSGEGLAATDTQYFGPGTRLTVL.

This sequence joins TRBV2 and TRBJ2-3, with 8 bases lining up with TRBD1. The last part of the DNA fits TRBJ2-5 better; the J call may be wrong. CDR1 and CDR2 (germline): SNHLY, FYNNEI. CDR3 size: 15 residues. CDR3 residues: CASRSDRGSRETQYF. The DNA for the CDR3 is TGTGCCAGCAGATCCGACAGGGGATCGAGAGAGACCCAGTACTTC.

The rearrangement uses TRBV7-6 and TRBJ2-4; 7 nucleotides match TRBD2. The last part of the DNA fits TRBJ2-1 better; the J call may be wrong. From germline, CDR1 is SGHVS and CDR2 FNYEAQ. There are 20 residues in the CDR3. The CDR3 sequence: CASSLAHGGGDRSSYNEQFF. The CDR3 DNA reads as TGTGCCAGCAGCTTAGCGCATGGGGGGGGAGACAGAAGCTCCTACAATGAGCAGTTCTTC.

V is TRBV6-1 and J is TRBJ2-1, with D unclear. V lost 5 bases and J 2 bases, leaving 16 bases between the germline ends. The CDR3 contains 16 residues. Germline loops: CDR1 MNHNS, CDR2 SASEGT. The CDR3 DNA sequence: TGTGCCAGCAGTCGCTTGGTAGGGATCACCTACAATGAGCAGTTCTTC. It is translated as CASSRLVGITYNEQFF.

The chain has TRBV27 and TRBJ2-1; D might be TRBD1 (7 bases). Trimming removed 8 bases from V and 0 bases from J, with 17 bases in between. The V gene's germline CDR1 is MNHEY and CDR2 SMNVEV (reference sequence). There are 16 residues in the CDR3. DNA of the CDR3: TGTGCCAGCGGCCCAGGGGGACTCATCTCCTACAATGAGCAGTTCTTC. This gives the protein CASGPGGLISYNEQFF.

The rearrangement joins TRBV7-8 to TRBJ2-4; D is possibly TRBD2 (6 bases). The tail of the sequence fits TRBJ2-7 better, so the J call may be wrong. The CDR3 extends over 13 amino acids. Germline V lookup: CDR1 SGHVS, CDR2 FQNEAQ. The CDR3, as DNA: TGTGCCAGCAGCTTGGGGGGTCCCAACGAGCAGTACTTC. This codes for CASSLGGPNEQYF.

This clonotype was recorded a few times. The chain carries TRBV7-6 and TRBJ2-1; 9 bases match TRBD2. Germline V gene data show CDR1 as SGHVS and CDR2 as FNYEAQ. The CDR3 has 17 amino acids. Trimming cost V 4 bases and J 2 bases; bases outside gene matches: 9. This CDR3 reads CASSSSLAGDAYNEQFF. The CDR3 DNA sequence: TGTGCCAGCAGCTCCTCATTAGCGGGAGATGCCTACAATGAGCAGTTCTTC.

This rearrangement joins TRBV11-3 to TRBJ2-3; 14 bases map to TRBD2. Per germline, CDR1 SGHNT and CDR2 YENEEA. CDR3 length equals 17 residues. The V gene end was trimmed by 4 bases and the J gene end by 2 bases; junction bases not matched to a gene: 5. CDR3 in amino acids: CASSSGTSGGYTDTQYF. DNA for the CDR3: TGTGCCAGCAGCTCAGGGACTAGCGGGGGATACACAGATACGCAGTATTTT.

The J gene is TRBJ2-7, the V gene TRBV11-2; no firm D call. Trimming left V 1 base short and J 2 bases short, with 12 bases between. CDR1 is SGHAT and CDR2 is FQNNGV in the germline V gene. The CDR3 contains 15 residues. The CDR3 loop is CASSLVVNIAYEQYF. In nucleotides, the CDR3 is TGTGCCAGCAGCTTAGTCGTCAACATTGCCTACGAGCAGTACTTC.

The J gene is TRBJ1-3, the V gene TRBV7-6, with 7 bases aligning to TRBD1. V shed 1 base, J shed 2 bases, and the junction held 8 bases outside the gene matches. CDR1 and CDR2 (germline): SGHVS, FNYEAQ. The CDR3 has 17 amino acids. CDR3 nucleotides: TGTGCCAGCAGCTTAGGACAGGGATTTGGGACTGGAAACACCATATATTTT. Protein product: CASSLGQGFGTGNTIYF. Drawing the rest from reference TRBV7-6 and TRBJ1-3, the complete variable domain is GAGVSQSPRYKVTKRGQDVALRCDPISGHVSLYWYRQALGQGPEFLTYFNYEAQQDKSGLPNDRFSAERPEGSISTLTIQRTEQRDSAMYRCASSLGQGFGTGNTIYFGEGSWLTVV.

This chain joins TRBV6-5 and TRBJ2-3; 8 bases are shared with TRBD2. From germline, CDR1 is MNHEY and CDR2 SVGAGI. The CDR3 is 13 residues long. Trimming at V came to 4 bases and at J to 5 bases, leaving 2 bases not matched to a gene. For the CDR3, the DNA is TGTGCCAGCAGTTGGGGACTAGTAGATACGCAGTATTTT. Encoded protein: CASSWGLVDTQYF.

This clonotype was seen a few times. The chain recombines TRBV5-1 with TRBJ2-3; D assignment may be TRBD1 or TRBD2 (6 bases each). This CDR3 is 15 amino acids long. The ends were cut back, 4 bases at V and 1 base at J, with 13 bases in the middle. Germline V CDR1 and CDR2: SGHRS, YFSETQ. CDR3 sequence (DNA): TGCGCCAGCAGCCGCGGGACAATCGGCACAGATACGCAGTATTTT. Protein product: CASSRGTIGTDTQYF.

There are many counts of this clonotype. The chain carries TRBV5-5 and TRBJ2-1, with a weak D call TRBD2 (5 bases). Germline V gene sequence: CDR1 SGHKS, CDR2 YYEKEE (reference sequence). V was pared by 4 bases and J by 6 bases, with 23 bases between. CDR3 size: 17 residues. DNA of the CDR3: TGTGCCAGCAGCCCCCGTCGGGTAGCGATCGTCCGCAATGAGCAGTTCTTC. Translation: CASSPRRVAIVRNEQFF.

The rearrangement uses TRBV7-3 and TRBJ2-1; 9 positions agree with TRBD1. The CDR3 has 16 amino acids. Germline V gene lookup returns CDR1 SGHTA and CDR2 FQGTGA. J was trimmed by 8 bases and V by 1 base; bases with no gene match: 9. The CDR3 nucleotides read TGTGCCAGCAGCTTAAATCTGGACAGGGGCTCCGATGAGCAGTTCTTC. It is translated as CASSLNLDRGSDEQFF.

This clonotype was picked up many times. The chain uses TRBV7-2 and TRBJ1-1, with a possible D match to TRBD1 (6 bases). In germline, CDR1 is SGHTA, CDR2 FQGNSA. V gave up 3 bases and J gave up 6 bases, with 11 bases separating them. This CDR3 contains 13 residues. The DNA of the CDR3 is TGTGCCAGCAGCTTCTACAGGGTCCCTGAAGCTTTCTTT. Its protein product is CASSFYRVPEAFF.